These 14 T cell receptor beta chains were sequenced from one sample in a study of siplizumab effects on memory and regulatory T cells. Method: immunoSEQ multiplex PCR; TCRdb's copy keeps in-frame clones and lacks some. The sample carries roughly 120,000 clones, 94% recorded once. Sample: non-Treg CD4+ T cells sorted from blood. These receptors were taken from a human donor in good health.

The chain couples TRBV29-1 to TRBJ2-7, with D unclear. Trimming left V 2 bases short and J 4 bases short, with 6 bases between. Germline CDR1 and CDR2: SQVTM and ANQGSEA. The CDR3 contains 11 residues. DNA for the CDR3: TGCAGCGTTGAAAATGGATACGAGCAGTACTTC. As protein: CSVENGYEQYF.

This chain joins TRBV6-8 and TRBJ2-7; 7 bases agree with TRBD2. The V and J ends lost 6 bases and 5 bases, in that order; junction bases with no gene match: 22. The germline CDR1 and CDR2 sequences are MNHGY and SAAAGT. CDR3 length: 18 residues. CDR3 coding DNA: TGTGCCAGCAGCTCCCACAACGAAGCGGGACCCGGGGTGGACGAGCAGTACTTC. Protein product: CASSSHNEAGPGVDEQYF.

The V and J genes are TRBV7-2 and TRBJ2-1; D unclear. The CDR3 has 14 amino acids. Trimming stripped 2 bases from V and 6 bases from J, with 11 bases between. Per the germline V gene, CDR1 is SGHTA and CDR2 is FQGNSA. The CDR3 loop reads CASSLNRLLNEQFF. CDR3 nucleotide sequence: TGTGCCAGCAGCTTAAACCGTCTACTCAATGAGCAGTTCTTC.

The genes are TRBV5-1 and TRBJ2-1; no definite D call. The V gene's germline CDR1 is SGHRS and CDR2 YFSETQ. Trimming removed 1 base at V and 3 bases at J, with 8 bases between. CDR3 length: 14 residues. The CDR3 DNA follows: TGCGCCAGCAGCTTGAGCCAAATCTACAATGAGCAGTTCTTC. Translated, it gives CASSLSQIYNEQFF.

This chain connects TRBV5-1 to TRBJ2-7, with 8 bases lining up with TRBD1. CDR3 length: 15 amino acids. CDR1 SGHRS and CDR2 YFSETQ come from the germline V gene. After removal of 0 bases from V and 6 bases from J, the junction contained 8 bases not matched to a gene. In nucleotides, the CDR3 is TGCGCCAGCAGCTTGGGGGCAGGGGGCGAGGGCGAGCAGTACTTC. It encodes CASSLGAGGEGEQYF.

The chain carries TRBV5-1 and TRBJ2-5; possible D gene TRBD1, 5 bases. The CDR3 contains 14 residues. Germline V CDR1 and CDR2: SGHRS, YFSETQ. Trimming took off 0 bases at V and 4 bases at J, with 10 bases between the two ends. CDR3 residues: CASSLDRSGETQYF. CDR3 DNA sequence: TGCGCCAGCAGCTTGGACAGGTCAGGAGAGACCCAGTACTTC.

The CDR3 sequence is CASSPGLAGSGELFF. The CDR3 nucleotides read TGTGCCAGCAGCCCAGGCCTAGCGGGATCCGGGGAGCTGTTTTTT. This chain links TRBV11-2 with TRBJ2-2, with 9 bases lining up with TRBD2. The CDR3 runs 15 residues. Unmatched junction bases numbered 7, after V lost 5 bases and J lost 6 bases. Germline assignment: CDR1 SGHAT and CDR2 FQNNGV.

This chain connects TRBV18 to TRBJ2-5; no definite D call. V shed 9 bases and J shed 1 base, with 15 bases lying between them. From germline, CDR1 is KGHSH and CDR2 LQKENI. The CDR3 runs 14 residues. CDR3 DNA sequence: TGTGCCAGTTCCCCCTTGATGACCCAAGAGACCCAGTACTTC. It encodes CASSPLMTQETQYF.

The chain uses TRBV7-3 and TRBJ1-1; D perhaps matches TRBD1 (6 bases). The CDR3 totals 14 residues. CDR1 is SGHTA and CDR2 is FQGTGA in the germline V gene. Deletions cut 1 base from V and 7 bases from J, with 13 bases between. In DNA, the CDR3 is TGTGCCAGCAGCTTAAACCAGGGGAGGGGTGAAGCTTTCTTT. It yields the protein CASSLNQGRGEAFF.

This rearrangement joins TRBV4-2 to TRBJ1-5; tentatively, D is TRBD1 (5 bases). This CDR3 comprises 15 residues. Germline CDR1 is LGHNA and CDR2 is YNFKEQ. V lost 1 base and J lost 5, with 12 bases in between. CDR3 sequence (DNA): TGTGCCAGCAGCCAAGTGGCGGGGGACTATCAGCCCCAGCATTTT. As protein: CASSQVAGDYQPQHF.

This clone appeared a single time. The genes are TRBV6-5 and TRBJ1-2; D is unresolved. Germline lookup yields CDR1 MNHEY and CDR2 SVGAGI. V lost 2 bases and J lost 0, with 10 bases in between. The CDR3 spans 15 residues. In nucleotides, the CDR3 is TGTGCCAGCAGTTACGGGAGCAGTCCTAACTATGGCTACACCTTC. This sequence encodes CASSYGSSPNYGYTF.

This chain connects TRBV6-6 to TRBJ1-5, with D hard to call. Germline V gene data show CDR1 as MNHNY and CDR2 as SVGAGI (reference sequence). Trimming removed 5 bases from V and 4 bases from J, with 3 bases in between. The CDR3 consists of 11 residues. The CDR3 bases are TGTGCCAGCAGTCCTAATCAGCCCCAGCATTTT. Residues: CASSPNQPQHF.

The chain joins TRBV27 to TRBJ2-3; 7 bases map to TRBD2. Germline CDR1 and CDR2: MNHEY and SMNVEV (reference sequence). CDR3 length: 12 amino acids. Trimming removed 5 bases from V and 5 bases from J; junction bases left unmatched: 1. This CDR3 is CASSIAGDTQYF. In DNA, the CDR3 is TGTGCCAGCAGTATAGCGGGAGATACGCAGTATTTT.

The genes are TRBV27 and TRBJ1-5; perhaps TRBD1 as D (5 bases). This CDR3 has 15 residues. V shed 1 base and J shed 2 bases, with 9 bases lying between them. CDR1 and CDR2 from the germline V gene are MNHEY and SMNVEV (reference sequence). CDR3 sequence: CASSLFTGGNQPQHF. CDR3 nucleotide sequence: TGTGCCAGCAGTTTATTTACAGGTGGCAATCAGCCCCAGCATTTT.